These T cell receptor beta chains were read from a single sample in a study of blood T cell repertoires in COVID-19. The assay was immunoSEQ multiplex PCR, and TCRdb's table has in-frame clones only and misses some. The data contain approximately 300,000 clones, roughly 86% of them singletons. Sequenced: PBMCs or T cells enriched from blood (not recorded which). The receptors shown here come from a woman aged 25 to 39 who had recovered from COVID-19. The CDR3 runs from the conserved cysteine through the conserved F or W. Each record gives: J gene, D gene, V gene, clone size, CDR3 DNA, CDR3 protein. D genes are given only for firm matches. Not every row has a clone size; where given, it reads once, few, many or a size class.

>TRBJ2-1|-|TRBV6-5|-
TGTGCCAGCAGTTACTCGGCGGATAGGTTGGATGAGCAGTTCTTC
CASSYSADRLDEQFF
>TRBJ1-2|-|TRBV7-2|-
TGTGCCAGCAGCTTAACAGGGCCTAACTATGGCTACACCTTC
CASSLTGPNYGYTF
>TRBJ2-2|-|TRBV6-2/TRBV6-3|few
TGTGCCAGCAGTGCCATTACAGGAACCGGGGAGCTGTTTTTT
CASSAITGTGELFF
>TRBJ1-3|-|TRBV2|once
TGTGCCAGCAGTGTACAGGGCCCTGGAAACACCATATATTTT
CASSVQGPGNTIYF
>TRBJ2-3|-|TRBV6-5|-
TGTGGCCTTCGGGTTAGCGCAGATACGCAGTATTTT
CGLRVSADTQYF
>TRBJ1-2|TRBD1|TRBV10-3|few
TGTGCCATCAGTGAGTCGGGGGGACAGGGCGAGTACACCTTC
CAISESGGQGEYTF
>TRBJ2-5|-|TRBV5-6|-
TGTGCCAGCAGCTTCGAGGGTAAGCCGCAAGAGACCCAGTACTTC
CASSFEGKPQETQYF
>TRBJ1-2|TRBD1|TRBV28|-
TGTGCCAGCAGGAAACAGGGGGACCGTGGCTACACCTTC
CASRKQGDRGYTF
>TRBJ2-4|TRBD2|TRBV11-2|-
TGTGCCAGCAGCCAGAGCGGGAGGCGTGACATTCAGTACTTC
CASSQSGRRDIQYF
>TRBJ1-5|TRBD1|TRBV2|-
TGTGCCAGCAGTTACGGGACAGGGGGCCGGGGGAGCAATCAGCCCCAGCATTTT
CASSYGTGGRGSNQPQHF
>TRBJ2-1|TRBD2|TRBV12-3/TRBV12-4|-
TGTGCCAGCAGTTTGAGCGGGAGCAATGAGCAGTTCTTC
CASSLSGSNEQFF
>TRBJ2-2|-|TRBV5-4|-
TGTGCCAGCAGCAAGGGACAAACCACCGGGGAGCTGTTTTTT
CASSKGQTTGELFF
>TRBJ2-3|TRBD2|TRBV18|-
TGTGCCAGCTCGAAGGGACTACCCACAGATACGCAGTATTTT
CASSKGLPTDTQYF
>TRBJ1-5|-|TRBV7-6|-
TGTGCCAGCAGCTTAGCTCCGGGGGGCATTCAGCCCCAGCATTTT
CASSLAPGGIQPQHF
>TRBJ2-3|-|TRBV13|-
TGTGCCAGCAGCTTAGCGGGCACAGATACGCAGTATTTT
CASSLAGTDTQYF
>TRBJ2-2|TRBD1|TRBV13|-
TGTGCCAGCAGCTTTGGGACAGCAACCGGGGAGCTGTTTTTT
CASSFGTATGELFF
>TRBJ2-4|-|TRBV18|-
TGTGCCAGCTCACCCCTAGGATCGAGGGACATTCAGTACTTC
CASSPLGSRDIQYF
>TRBJ2-7|TRBD1|TRBV6-6|few
TGTGCCAGCAGTTACGGTACAGGGGGATCCTACGAGCAGTACTTC
CASSYGTGGSYEQYF
>TRBJ2-4|-|TRBV11-2|-
TGTGCCAGCAGCTTAGAATCCTACAGTTTAGCCAAAAACATTCAGTACTTC
CASSLESYSLAKNIQYF
>TRBJ1-2|-|TRBV24-1|-
TGTGCCACCAGCCGAGGGTATGCGGGAGGGTATGGCTACACCTTC
CATSRGYAGGYGYTF
>TRBJ2-5|-|TRBV18|-
TGTGCCAGCTCTCTTGGGGCAGAGACCCAGTACTTC
CASSLGAETQYF
>TRBJ2-3|-|TRBV5-1|-
TGCGCCAGCAGCCATCGGGGCACAGATACGCAGTATTTT
CASSHRGTDTQYF
>TRBJ1-2|-|TRBV5-1|-
TGCGCCAGCAGCTTGGAGTCAGGCCTTAGATATGGCTACACCTTC
CASSLESGLRYGYTF
>TRBJ1-4|TRBD1|TRBV6-6|-
TGTGCCAGCAGCATTAATAGGGGACAGGGGGAGGAAAAACTGTTTTTT
CASSINRGQGEEKLFF
>TRBJ2-1|TRBD2|TRBV7-2|-
TGTGCCAGCAGTGGGGCGGGAGGGAACAATGAGCAGTTCTTC
CASSGAGGNNEQFF
>TRBJ2-1|TRBD2|TRBV13|-
TGTGCCAGCAGCTTCGGACTAGCGACGTTCTTC
CASSFGLATFF
>TRBJ1-5|-|TRBV19|-
TGTGCCAGTAGTCGGGCCGACTATAGCAATCAGCCCCAGCATTTT
CASSRADYSNQPQHF
>TRBJ2-7|TRBD2|TRBV6-5|-
TGTGCCAGCAGTTTGGTAGCGGGAGGAATCGGAGAGCAGTACTTC
CASSLVAGGIGEQYF
>TRBJ1-2|-|TRBV18|-
TGTGCCAGCTCACCGGACACCTCCTCTAACTATGGCTACACCTTC
CASSPDTSSNYGYTF